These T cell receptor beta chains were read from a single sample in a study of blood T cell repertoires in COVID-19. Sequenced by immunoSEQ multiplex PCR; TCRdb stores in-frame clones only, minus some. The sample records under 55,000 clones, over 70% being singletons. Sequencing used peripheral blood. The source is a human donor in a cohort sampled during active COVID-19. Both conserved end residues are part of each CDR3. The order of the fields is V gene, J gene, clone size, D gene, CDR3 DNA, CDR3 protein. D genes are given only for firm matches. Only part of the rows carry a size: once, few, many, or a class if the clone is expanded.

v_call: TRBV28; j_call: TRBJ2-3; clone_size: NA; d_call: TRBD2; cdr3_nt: TGTGCCAGCCTCCCCCCCACAGGGACTAGACTAACAGATACGCAGTATTTT; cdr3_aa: CASLPPTGTRLTDTQYF
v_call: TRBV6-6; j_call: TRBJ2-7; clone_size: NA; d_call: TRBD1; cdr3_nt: TGTGCCAGCAGGACAGGGGGAGTGGCCTACGAGCAGTACTTC; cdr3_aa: CASRTGGVAYEQYF
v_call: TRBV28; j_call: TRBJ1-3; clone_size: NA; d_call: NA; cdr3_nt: TGTGCCAGCACCACTTATTTTGACTCTGGAAACACCATATATTTT; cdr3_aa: CASTTYFDSGNTIYF
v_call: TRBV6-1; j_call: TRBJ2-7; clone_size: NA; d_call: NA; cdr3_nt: TGTGCCAGCAGTGAAGCCCCTACTAAGGAGCAGTACTTC; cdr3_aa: CASSEAPTKEQYF
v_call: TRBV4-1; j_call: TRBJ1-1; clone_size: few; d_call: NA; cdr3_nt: TGCGCCAGCAGCGGTGGAGAGGGGGGGACTGAAGCTTTCTTT; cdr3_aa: CASSGGEGGTEAFF
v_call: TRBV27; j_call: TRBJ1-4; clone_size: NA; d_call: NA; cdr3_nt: TGTGCCAGCAGTTTCTCGGGGGGTAATGAAAAACTGTTTTTT; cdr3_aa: CASSFSGGNEKLFF
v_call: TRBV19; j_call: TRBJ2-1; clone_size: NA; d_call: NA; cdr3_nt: TGTGCCAGTAGCGTGGGGTTTGGGGCCCCCTACAATGAGCAGTTCTTC; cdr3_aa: CASSVGFGAPYNEQFF
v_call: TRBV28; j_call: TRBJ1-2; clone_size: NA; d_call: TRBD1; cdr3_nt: TGTGCCAGCAGGATGCCAACCGGGACAGGGTTAGATGGCTACACCTTC; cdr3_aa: CASRMPTGTGLDGYTF
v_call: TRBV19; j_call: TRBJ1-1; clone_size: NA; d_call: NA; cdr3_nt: TGTGCCAGTAGAAGGCTACTAAGCGGGGCGCGAGCTTTCTTT; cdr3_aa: CASRRLLSGARAFF
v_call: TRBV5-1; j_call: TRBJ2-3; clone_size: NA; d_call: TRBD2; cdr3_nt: TGCGCCAGCAGCTTGTGGGCGGGAGCGGCAGATACGCAGTATTTT; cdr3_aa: CASSLWAGAADTQYF
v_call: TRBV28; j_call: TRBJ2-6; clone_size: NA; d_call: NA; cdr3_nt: TGTGCCAGCAGTCCCCAATACAGGCTCTCTGGGGCCAACGTCCTGACTTTC; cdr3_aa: CASSPQYRLSGANVLTF